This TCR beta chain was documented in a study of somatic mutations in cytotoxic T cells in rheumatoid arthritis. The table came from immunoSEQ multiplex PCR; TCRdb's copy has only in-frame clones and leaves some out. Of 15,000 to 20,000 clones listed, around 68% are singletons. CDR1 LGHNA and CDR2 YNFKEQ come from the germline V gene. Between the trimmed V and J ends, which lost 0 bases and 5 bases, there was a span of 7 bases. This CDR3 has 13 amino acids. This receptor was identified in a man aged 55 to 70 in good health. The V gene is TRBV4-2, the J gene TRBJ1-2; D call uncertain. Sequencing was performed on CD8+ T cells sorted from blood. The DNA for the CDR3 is TGTGCCAGCAGCCAAGAATCCGGGTATGGCTACACCTTC. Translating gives CASSQESGYGYTF.